This TCR beta chain was sequenced during a study of shared clonotypes between healthy human individuals. Points on this clone: The junction departs from the called germline gene at one end, perhaps through a read error. Other DNA sequences in this sample translate to the same CDR3.

Clones were read by immunoSEQ multiplex PCR, and TCRdb kept only the in-frame ones, dropping some. The table lists fewer than 650,000 clones, over 65% of them singletons. The CDR3 contains 18 residues. CDR1 is MDHEN and CDR2 is SYDVKM in the germline V gene. The sequence came from a woman between 40 and 55 years old in good health. Some clones in this sample may be carry-over from other donors' samples. The chain uses TRBV28 and TRBJ2-7; possibly TRBD2 for D (7 bases). Sequencing was done on a sample of PBMCs. The CDR3 loop reads CASSSPGAGEGNLYEQYF. The CDR3 DNA follows: TGTGCCAGTAGTTCCCCCGGGGCAGGGGAGGGTAATCTCTACGAGCAGTACTTC.